The next 9 T cell receptor beta chains were all read from a single sample in a study of blood T cell repertoires in COVID-19. Assay used: immunoSEQ multiplex PCR; TCRdb lists only in-frame clones, some missing. The data contain under 250,000 clones, about 82% of them singletons. The sequenced sample consisted of peripheral blood. These TCRs come from an older man with acute or convalescent COVID-19.

V is TRBV2 and J is TRBJ1-2; 9 nucleotides align to TRBD1. CDR1 is SNHLY, CDR2 FYNNEI, per germline. CDR3 length equals 13 residues. Trimming took 1 base from V and 12 from J; bases not matched to a gene: 6. The CDR3 sequence: CASSEGQGVLNTF. CDR3 bases: TGTGCCAGCAGTGAAGGACAGGGGGTATTGAACACCTTC.

The chain is built from TRBV6-5 and TRBJ2-2, with D possibly being TRBD2 (6 bases). This CDR3 is built from 13 residues. Germline V gene data show CDR1 as MNHEY and CDR2 as SVGAGI. Trimming pared 5 bases from V and 7 bases from J, leaving 11 bases between. Here the CDR3 DNA reads TGTGCCAGCAGTCCCCGGCGGGGCGGGGAGCTGTTTTTT. Translating it yields CASSPRRGGELFF.

The rearrangement joins TRBV5-1 to TRBJ1-2; no reliable D call. The CDR3 has 15 residues. CDR1 and CDR2 (germline): SGHRS, YFSETQ. With 2 bases removed from V and 0 bases from J, the gap between germline ends came to 11 bases. CDR3 in amino acids: CASSFQTGANYGYTF. The CDR3 nucleotides are TGCGCCAGCAGCTTCCAGACGGGAGCTAACTATGGCTACACCTTC.

The chain carries TRBV7-2 and TRBJ2-1; 8 bases map to TRBD1. With 6 bases clipped from V and 8 bases from J, the junction kept 12 bases outside the gene matches. Germline V gene lookup returns CDR1 SGHTA and CDR2 FQGNSA. The CDR3 spans 15 residues. The CDR3 loop is CASRPPTGGRDEQFF. Here the CDR3 DNA reads TGTGCCAGCAGACCCCCAACAGGGGGGCGGGATGAGCAGTTCTTC.

The chain links TRBV2 to TRBJ1-2; 7 bases line up with TRBD1. V gave up 7 bases and J gave up 0 bases; unmatched junction bases: 5. Per germline, CDR1 SNHLY and CDR2 FYNNEI. This CDR3 spans 14 amino acids. CDR3 coding DNA: TGTGCCAGCAATGACAGGGCGGCTAACTATGGCTACACCTTC. Its translation: CASNDRAANYGYTF.

This clone was counted a few times. The same CDR3 can be traced to other DNA sequences in this sample. This chain links TRBV28 with TRBJ1-4, with D possibly being TRBD1 (6 bases). Germline V CDR1 and CDR2: MDHEN, SYDVKM. The CDR3 is made up of 14 amino acids. The V and J ends lost 3 bases and 8 bases respectively, with 13 bases between them. For the CDR3, the DNA is TGTGCCAGCAGTTTGGGGGGGGCGCGGGAAAAACTGTTTTTT. Encoded protein: CASSLGGAREKLFF. Using reference TRBV28 and TRBJ1-4 for the parts outside the CDR3, the full variable domain is DVKVTQSSRYLVKRTGEKVFLECVQDMDHENMFWYRQDPGLGLRLIYFSYDVKMKEKGDIPEGYSVSREKKERFSLILESASTNQTSMYLCASSLGGAREKLFFGSGTQLSVL.

This sequence joins TRBV4-1 and TRBJ1-4, with 7 bases lining up with TRBD1. Germline V gene lookup returns CDR1 MGHRA and CDR2 YSYEKL. Trimming took 8 bases from V and 7 from J; bases not matched to a gene: 7. The CDR3 runs 13 residues. The CDR3 sequence is CASGRQGSEKLFF. CDR3 DNA sequence: TGCGCCAGCGGTAGACAGGGTTCTGAAAAACTGTTTTTT.

The CDR3 sequence: CASSAHAGNTEAFF. CDR3 in DNA: TGTGCCAGCAGCGCACATGCAGGGAACACTGAAGCTTTCTTT. The chain combines TRBV9 with TRBJ1-1; no firm D call. CDR1 and CDR2 from the germline V gene are SGDLS and YYNGEE. Between the trimmed V and J ends, which lost 3 bases and 1 base, there was a span of 10 bases. The CDR3 is 14 residues long.

The chain combines TRBV27 with TRBJ2-7, with TRBD1 identical over 9 bases. V shed 8 bases and J 6 bases; nucleotides not matched to a gene: 11. This CDR3 is 14 amino acids long. The V gene's germline CDR1 is MNHEY and CDR2 SMNVEV (reference sequence). This chain's CDR3 is CASSPGQGGSEQYF. DNA for the CDR3: TGTGCCAGCTCCCCGGGACAGGGCGGGAGCGAGCAGTACTTC.